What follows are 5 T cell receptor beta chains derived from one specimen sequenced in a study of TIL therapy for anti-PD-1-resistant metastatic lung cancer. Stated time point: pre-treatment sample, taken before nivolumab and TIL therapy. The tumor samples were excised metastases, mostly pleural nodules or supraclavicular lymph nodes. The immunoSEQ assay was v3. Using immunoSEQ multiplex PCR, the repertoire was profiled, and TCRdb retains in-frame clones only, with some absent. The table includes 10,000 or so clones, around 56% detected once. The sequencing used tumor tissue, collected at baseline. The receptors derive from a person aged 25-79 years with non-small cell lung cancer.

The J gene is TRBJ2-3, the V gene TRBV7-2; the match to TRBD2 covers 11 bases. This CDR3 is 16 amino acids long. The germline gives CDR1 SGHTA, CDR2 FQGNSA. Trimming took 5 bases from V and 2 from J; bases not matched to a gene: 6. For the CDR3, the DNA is TGTGCCAGCAGCCCTCGGACTAGCGGGCCCACAGATACGCAGTATTTT. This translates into CASSPRTSGPTDTQYF.

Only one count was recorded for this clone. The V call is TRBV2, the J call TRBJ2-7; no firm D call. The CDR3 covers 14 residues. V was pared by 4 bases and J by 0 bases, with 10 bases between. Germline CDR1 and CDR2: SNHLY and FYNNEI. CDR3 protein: CASSGSSSSYEQYF. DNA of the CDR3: TGTGCCAGCAGTGGGAGCAGTAGCTCCTACGAGCAGTACTTC.

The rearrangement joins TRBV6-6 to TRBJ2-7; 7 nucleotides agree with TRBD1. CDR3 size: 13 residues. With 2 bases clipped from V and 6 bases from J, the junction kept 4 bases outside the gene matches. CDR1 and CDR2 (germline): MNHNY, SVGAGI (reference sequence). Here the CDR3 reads CASSYTQGFEQYF. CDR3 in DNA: TGTGCCAGCAGTTACACACAGGGGTTCGAGCAGTACTTC.

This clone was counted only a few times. DNA of the CDR3: TGTGCCAGCAGCTCACAGGGAGGGCGTAATTCACCCCTCCACTTT. Translated: CASSSQGGRNSPLHF. V is TRBV5-8 and J is TRBJ1-6, with D possibly being TRBD1 (6 bases). The ends were cut back, 3 bases at V and 6 bases at J, with 13 bases in the middle. The CDR3 sequence is 15 residues long. CDR1 is SGHTS and CDR2 is YDEGEE in the germline V gene.

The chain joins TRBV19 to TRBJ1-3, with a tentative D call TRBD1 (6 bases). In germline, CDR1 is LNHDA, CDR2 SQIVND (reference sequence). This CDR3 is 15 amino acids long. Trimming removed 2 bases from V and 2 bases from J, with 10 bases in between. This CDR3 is CASSIKDRPGNTIYF. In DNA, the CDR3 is TGTGCCAGTAGTATAAAGGACAGACCTGGAAACACCATATATTTT. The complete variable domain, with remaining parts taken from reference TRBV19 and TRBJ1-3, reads DGGITQSPKYLFRKEGQNVTLSCEQNLNHDAMYWYRQDPGQGLRLIYYSQIVNDFQKGDIAEGYSVSREKKESFPLTVTSAQKNPTAFYLCASSIKDRPGNTIYFGEGSWLTVV.